This TCR beta chain derives from a study of T cells in localized non-small cell lung cancer. Study-level points and caveats: Appearing in adjacent lung were a median 57 of the top 100 tumor clones. Sequencing involved a lone tumor region, leaving heterogeneity possible. Peak T cell clonality was found in uninvolved adjacent lung, exceeding tumor.

Note on this clone: The antigen remains undetermined.

The repertoire was sequenced with immunoSEQ multiplex PCR; TCRdb's copy has only in-frame clones and lacks some. The table includes tens of thousands of clones, about 80% detected once. In germline, CDR1 is LNHDA, CDR2 SQIVND (reference sequence). This CDR3 comprises 15 residues. With V trimmed by 4 bases and J by 9 bases, 10 bases remained unmatched. V and J are TRBV19 and TRBJ1-2; 11 nucleotides align to TRBD1. This TCR came from a man aged 40 to 70 with stage III lung adenocarcinoma. The sequencing here drew on peripheral blood mononuclear cells, taken before any cancer treatment. CDR3 sequence (DNA): TGTGCCAGTAGTAGCCCCGGACAGGGGGCAAGGAGCTACACCTTC. This translates into CASSSPGQGARSYTF.